Listed below are T cell receptor beta chains from one sample, sequenced in a study of cytomegalovirus exposure and HLA in healthy donors. Here immunoSEQ multiplex PCR was the method, and the copy in TCRdb shows in-frame clones only, minus some. The data show around 130,000 clones, and the top ten clones hold approximately 1.9%. The sample was PBMCs. The receptors here all came from a woman aged 55-70 years in good health and CMV-seronegative. Each CDR3 is given with its conserved first and last residue. D genes are given only for firm matches.

j_call | cdr3_length | d_call | v_call | cdr3_nt | cdr3_aa
TRBJ2-5 | 13 | . | TRBV4-1 | TGCGCCAGCAGTCTCGGGACAATAGAGACCCAGTACTTC | CASSLGTIETQYF
TRBJ2-3 | 14 | . | TRBV4-2 | TGTGCCAGCAGCCCTCGGGCAGGACAAGATACGCAGTATTTT | CASSPRAGQDTQYF
TRBJ1-5 | 13 | TRBD1 | TRBV2 | TGTGCCAGCAGTGGGACAGGGGAGCAGCCCCAGCATTTT | CASSGTGEQPQHF
TRBJ2-3 | 15 | . | TRBV5-1 | TGCGCCAGCAGCTTCCGGCGGGGTTCCCCAGATACGCAGTATTTT | CASSFRRGSPDTQYF
TRBJ2-1 | 11 | . | TRBV5-8 | TGTGCCAGAGGCCCGGGGGATGAGCAGTTCTTC | CARGPGDEQFF
TRBJ2-3 | 15 | TRBD1 | TRBV19 | TGTGCCAGTAGTATAGGAGGGGGCCTGCGAGATACGCAGTATTTT | CASSIGGGLRDTQYF
TRBJ2-3 | 12 | . | TRBV9 | TGTGCCAGCAGCGTATTCGGAGATACGCAGTATTTT | CASSVFGDTQYF
TRBJ2-3 | 14 | . | TRBV19 | TGTGCCAGTAGTGATCGCGGGACGGTAGATACGCAGTATTTT | CASSDRGTVDTQYF
TRBJ2-7 | 11 | . | TRBV20-1 | TGCAGTGCTAGAGACATCTACGAGCAGTACTTC | CSARDIYEQYF
TRBJ1-4 | 15 | TRBD1 | TRBV2 | TGTGCCAGCAGTTCCGGCTCAGGGGGCGGTGAAAAACTGTTTTTT | CASSSGSGGGEKLFF
TRBJ2-1 | 15 | TRBD2 | TRBV19 | TGTGCCAGTAGTCCGACCTTAGGCGGGAGTGATGAGCAGTTCTTC | CASSPTLGGSDEQFF
TRBJ2-7 | 17 | . | TRBV7-9 | TGTGCCAGCAGCCCCTCAGCATCGGGCAGGGCGTCCTACGAGCAGTACTTC | CASSPSASGRASYEQYF
TRBJ2-1 | 13 | TRBD2 | TRBV9 | TGTGCCAGCAGCCTCCGACTAGCGCATGAGCAGTTCTTC | CASSLRLAHEQFF
TRBJ2-2 | 15 | TRBD1 | TRBV6-5 | TGTGCCAGCAGGCGACAGGGTGGTTCCACCGGGGAGCTGTTTTTT | CASRRQGGSTGELFF
TRBJ1-2 | 16 | . | TRBV28 | TGTGCCAGCAGGCGGAACAGGGAAGAGGCTAACTATGGCTACACCTTC | CASRRNREEANYGYTF
TRBJ1-4 | 14 | . | TRBV6-5 | TGTGCCAGCAGGGCACCCTCAACTAATGAAAAACTGTTTTTT | CASRAPSTNEKLFF
TRBJ1-5 | 14 | TRBD1 | TRBV2 | TGTGCCAGCAGTATACAGGGGGCGAACCAGCCCCAGCATTTT | CASSIQGANQPQHF
TRBJ2-1 | 15 | TRBD2 | TRBV9 | TGTGCCAGCAGCGTAGGGACTAGCGGGTACAATGAGCAGTTCTTC | CASSVGTSGYNEQFF
TRBJ2-7 | 14 | TRBD2 | TRBV2 | TGTGCCAGCAGTGTGGATAGCGGGACTTACGAGCAGTACTTC | CASSVDSGTYEQYF
TRBJ1-1 | 15 | TRBD1 | TRBV6-5 | TGTGCCAGCAGAATCTCTTGGGAGACAGGGGCTGAAGCTTTCTTT | CASRISWETGAEAFF
TRBJ1-2 | 15 | . | TRBV6-5 | TGTGCCAGCAGCCAAACGGGGGGTTTTAACTATGGCTACACCTTC | CASSQTGGFNYGYTF
TRBJ2-3 | 16 | TRBD1 | TRBV5-1 | TGCGCCAGCAGCTTGGGGACAGGGACACACACAGATACGCAGTATTTT | CASSLGTGTHTDTQYF
TRBJ1-2 | 16 | . | TRBV5-8 | TGTGCCAGCAGCTTGGCTCGCGGGGACGCCTATAGTGGCTACACCTTC | CASSLARGDAYSGYTF
TRBJ1-1 | 13 | TRBD1 | TRBV7-7 | TGTGCTAGCAGCCCACAGGGGGGGGGTGAAGCTTTCTTT | CASSPQGGGEAFF
TRBJ1-5 | 14 | . | TRBV2 | TGTGCCAGCACACAGGGTGGAGGCAATCAGCCCCAGCATTTT | CASTQGGGNQPQHF
TRBJ1-4 | 16 | . | TRBV5-1 | TGCGCCAGCAGCTTGTTCCCGGCAGGGCCTGGGGAAAAACTGTTTTTT | CASSLFPAGPGEKLFF